This T cell receptor beta chain was recorded in a study of blood T cell repertoires in COVID-19. The overall study: In each case, the material was cDNA or gDNA derived from T cells, B-cell-depleted T cells, or PBMCs.

Cohorts were assigned according to the clinical history that participants reported. How the authors handled the data: Estimated nucleated cell counts came from reference gene primer amplification. The assay was immunoSEQ multiplex PCR, and TCRdb's table has in-frame clones only and misses some. Clone size and the V and J calls come from that table; the DNA yielded D and trimming. Here the sample spans 200,000 to 250,000 clones, more than 80% being singletons. V dropped 2 bases and J dropped 1 base, with 9 bases sitting between them. There are 15 residues in the CDR3. CDR1 and CDR2 from the germline V gene are LNHNV and YYDKDF (reference sequence).

The sequenced sample consisted of PBMCs or T cells enriched from blood (not recorded which). The chain recombines TRBV15 with TRBJ1-5; D not resolved. This receptor was taken from a man aged 40-49 years who had recovered from COVID-19. The CDR3 sequence: CATSRPNRSNQPQHF. CDR3 nucleotides: TGTGCCACCAGCAGACCGAATCGGAGCAATCAGCCCCAGCATTTT.